This T cell receptor beta chain was recovered during a study of cytomegalovirus exposure and HLA in healthy donors. The CDR3 sequence is 12 residues long. CDR1 is MNHEY and CDR2 is SMNVEV in the germline V gene (reference sequence). The V end lost 5 bases, the J end lost 5 bases, and 6 bases lay between the germline ends. The primer mix had 60 Vbeta and 13 Jbeta primers. In the authors' methods: Later work found 65 million to 90 million unique TCR beta chains, with around 10 million shared. Sequenced by immunoSEQ multiplex PCR; TCRdb stores in-frame clones only, minus some. The DNA gave D and trimming, while V, J and clone size come from that table. The data show 100,000 to 150,000 clones, 80% seen once. As for this clone: What it binds is not known.

General study findings and limits: Analysis performed later found under 20,000 TCR beta sequences associated with HLA alleles at 0.05 false discovery rate. As was reported, the HLA-A and HLA-B alleles of most subjects were accurately predicted from TCR beta sequences.

Sequencing was performed on PBMCs. This chain joins TRBV27 and TRBJ2-2; TRBD2 is a possible D gene (6 bases). The clonotype comes from a man aged 30 to 45 in good health and CMV-seronegative. The CDR3 protein is CASSGRTGELFF. CDR3 DNA: TGTGCCAGCAGTGGGAGGACCGGGGAGCTGTTTTTT.